The 25 T cell receptor beta chains below come from one sample, sequenced in a study of human T cells and chemical hapten exposure. The time point denotes: patch test 1, 2 weeks after DPC sensitization. Treatment: therapeutic diphenylcyclopropenone sensitization with weekly scalp DPC. TCRdb called the RACE reads again in MiXCR, with one record for every CDR3 protein. The sample carries fewer than 400,000 distinct CDR3 sequences, under 8% recorded once. The source was whole blood, collected in connection with sensitization to the hapten diphenylcyclopropenone (DPC). The receptors derive from a young woman with alopecia areata. Some clones in this sample may be carry-over from other donors' samples.

In the case of this clonotype: A much larger clone lies one base from this, so it may be a read error. The gene calls are TRBV6-5 and TRBJ2-1; 8 bases line up with TRBD2. The CDR3 extends over 16 amino acids. Germline V gene sequence: CDR1 MNHEY, CDR2 SVGAGI. The CDR3, as DNA: TGTGCCAGCAGTACGAAGGGACTAGGCTCCTACAATGAGCAGATCTTC. Its translation is CASSTKGLGSYNEQIF.

In its sample, this clonotype was seen a few times. The chain combines TRBV12-3 or TRBV12-4 with TRBJ2-2, with a tentative D call TRBD2 (5 bases). The germline V and J ends were trimmed by 1 base and 7 bases, with 7 bases remaining between them. The CDR3 is 13 amino acids. CDR3 coding DNA: TGTGCCAGCAGTTTAGGCGGAGGCGGGGAGCTGTTTTTT. Amino acids: CASSLGGGGELFF.

This clonotype came up a few times. The chain employs TRBV12-5 and TRBJ2-4; D gene ambiguous. The germline V gene has CDR1 LGHNT and CDR2 FRNRAP. V lost 0 bases, J lost 1 base, and 13 bases lay in between. The CDR3 is 17 residues long. CDR3 DNA: TGTGCTAGTGGTTTGGTACTCGGTCAGTCGGCCAAAAACATTCAGTACTTC. Amino acid sequence: CASGLVLGQSAKNIQYF.

The sample holds a few counts of this clonotype. This chain links TRBV12-3 or TRBV12-4 with TRBJ2-1; the match to TRBD2 covers 7 bases. The CDR3 contains 15 residues. V gave up 1 base and J gave up 7 bases; unmatched junction bases: 7. CDR3 amino acids: CASSLEGGVLNEQFF. The CDR3 DNA reads TGTGCCAGCAGTTTAGAGGGAGGGGTTCTAAATGAGCAGTTCTTC.

The J gene is TRBJ2-4, the V gene TRBV20-1; either TRBD1 or TRBD2 may fit D (7 bases each). Germline V CDR1 and CDR2: DFQATT, SNEGSKA (reference sequence). This CDR3 comprises 15 residues. V shed 5 bases and J shed 2 bases, with 16 bases lying between them. The CDR3 coding sequence is TGCAGTGCTCATCAGGGGGGGGTTACCAAAAACATTCAGTACTTC. The encoded protein is CSAHQGGVTKNIQYF.

The J gene is TRBJ2-3, the V gene TRBV7-9; 9 bases are a match to TRBD1. Germline CDR1 and CDR2: SEHNR and FQNEAQ (reference sequence). V was clipped by 0 bases and J by 6 bases; unmatched bases: 1. The CDR3 runs 14 residues. The CDR3 here is CASSLAGQGDTQYF. The CDR3, as DNA: TGTGCCAGCAGCTTAGCGGGACAGGGTGATACGCAGTATTTT.

The table lists this clonotype with a few counts. The chain recombines TRBV7-2 with TRBJ1-3; TRBD1 might be the D (6 bases). CDR1 and CDR2 from the germline V gene are SGHTA and FQGNSA. The germline V and J ends were trimmed by 5 bases and 2 bases, with 13 bases remaining between them. The CDR3 runs 15 residues. Here the CDR3 DNA reads TGTGCCAGCAGCCAGGCGGGGGCGGCTGGAAACACCATATATTTT. It is translated as CASSQAGAAGNTIYF.

The count of this clonotype is one. The chain joins TRBV5-1 to TRBJ2-5; a possible D gene is TRBD1 (5 bases). Trimming shortened V by 0 bases and J by 1 base, and 10 bases separated the two germline ends. This CDR3 is built from 15 residues. In germline, CDR1 is SGHRS, CDR2 YFSETQ. CDR3 sequence: CASSLEQDTQETQYF. The CDR3 DNA follows: TGCGCCAGCAGCTTGGAACAGGATACCCAAGAGACCCAGTACTTC.

The gene calls are TRBV6-5 and TRBJ2-3; 9 bases align to TRBD2. V shed 4 bases and J 0 bases; nucleotides not matched to a gene: 2. The CDR3 consists of 15 residues. The V gene's germline CDR1 is MNHEY and CDR2 SVGAGI. The DNA of the CDR3 is TGTGCCAGCAGTTTAGCGGGGGAGAGCACAGATACGCAGTATTTT. Translating it yields CASSLAGESTDTQYF.

This clonotype was recorded a few times. The chain has TRBV12-3 or TRBV12-4 and TRBJ1-5, with no clear D. Trimming pared 7 bases from V and 5 bases from J, leaving 12 bases between. CDR3 length: 13 amino acids. In DNA form, the CDR3 reads TGTGCCAGCACGGCGGCAATGTATCAGCCCCAGCATTTT. Translation: CASTAAMYQPQHF.

This clonotype was recorded many times. The chain carries TRBV27 and TRBJ2-2; no firm D call. Germline V gene lookup returns CDR1 MNHEY and CDR2 SMNVEV (reference sequence). The CDR3 covers 16 residues. Trimming removed 2 bases at V and 4 bases at J, with 14 bases between. CDR3 sequence: CASSLKVSQLTGELFF. CDR3 in DNA: TGTGCCAGCAGTTTAAAGGTCTCACAGCTCACCGGGGAGCTGTTTTTT.

This clonotype was counted a few times. The J gene is TRBJ1-4, the V gene TRBV28; D perhaps matches TRBD1 (5 bases). Trimming cost V 5 bases and J 6 bases, with 16 bases left between them. The CDR3 extends over 15 amino acids. CDR1 and CDR2 from the germline V gene are MDHEN and SYDVKM. The CDR3 DNA reads as TGTGCCAGCAGTCCCCTCGCAGGGAGGGATGAAAAACTGTTTTTT. Translating it yields CASSPLAGRDEKLFF.

This clonotype was seen more than once but under ten times. The rearrangement joins TRBV7-9 to TRBJ1-1, with a tentative D call TRBD1 (5 bases). The germline CDR1 and CDR2 sequences are SEHNR and FQNEAQ (reference sequence). The CDR3 is 15 residues long. V was clipped by 5 bases and J by 3 bases, with 16 bases between them. The CDR3 DNA reads TGTGCCAGCAGCCCCCGACAGCAAAGGGACACTGAAGCTTTCTTT. It is translated as CASSPRQQRDTEAFF.

The table lists this clonotype with many counts. This chain connects TRBV6-5 to TRBJ1-3; the match to TRBD1 covers 7 bases. J lost 0 bases, V lost 6 bases, and 5 bases had no gene match. This CDR3 spans 15 amino acids. Germline V gives CDR1 MNHEY, CDR2 SVGAGI. CDR3 sequence: CASREGGASGNTIYF. The CDR3, as DNA: TGTGCCAGCAGAGAAGGGGGCGCCTCTGGAAACACCATATATTTT.

Concerning this clonotype: A clone one base away is much larger, so this may be a read error. The chain links TRBV27 to TRBJ1-6, with a tentative D call TRBD1 (6 bases). From germline, CDR1 is MNHEY and CDR2 SMNVEV (reference sequence). The germline V and J ends were trimmed by 6 bases and 8 bases, with 17 bases remaining between them. The CDR3 consists of 15 residues. CDR3 protein: CASSPIDRHHSPLHF. The CDR3 DNA is TGTGCCAGCAGCCCAATAGACAGGCATCATTCACCCCTCCACTTT.

This clonotype was picked up many times. V and J are TRBV27 and TRBJ2-2; 8 nucleotides agree with TRBD1. The CDR3 length is 15 residues. With 6 bases clipped from V and 1 base from J, the junction kept 4 bases outside the gene matches. Germline V gives CDR1 MNHEY, CDR2 SMNVEV (reference sequence). CDR3 bases: TGTGCCAGCAGGAGGACAGGGTTGAACACCGGGGAGCTGTTTTTT. It yields the protein CASRRTGLNTGELFF.

This clonotype was recorded many times. This chain uses TRBV5-5 with TRBJ2-3; D is perhaps TRBD1 (6 bases). In germline, CDR1 is SGHKS, CDR2 YYEKEE (reference sequence). The CDR3 totals 14 residues. V dropped 1 base and J dropped 8 bases, with 14 bases sitting between them. Here the CDR3 DNA reads TGTGCCAGCAGCTTGACCCGGGACACCGGTACGCAGTATTTT. Translated, it gives CASSLTRDTGTQYF.

The gene calls are TRBV6-5 and TRBJ1-5; no clear D gene. Germline CDR1 MNHEY, CDR2 SVGAGI. Trimming removed 4 bases from V and 0 bases from J, with 7 bases in between. The CDR3 has 14 amino acids. CDR3 bases: TGTGCCAGCAGTTTTGGATCTAGCAATCAGCCCCAGCATTTT. Protein: CASSFGSSNQPQHF.

The gene calls are TRBV7-9 and TRBJ1-5; TRBD1 aligns across 9 bases. V was pared by 3 bases and J by 6 bases, with 6 bases of the junction left unmatched. The CDR3 is made up of 15 amino acids. Germline V CDR1 and CDR2: SEHNR, FQNEAQ (reference sequence). CDR3: CASSFGQGSGQPQHF. CDR3 DNA: TGTGCCAGCAGCTTTGGACAGGGGTCCGGTCAGCCCCAGCATTTT.

The chain employs TRBV5-6 and TRBJ2-5, with 8 bases lining up with TRBD2. The ends lost 1 base at V and 5 bases at J; junction bases unmatched: 7. The V gene's germline CDR1 is SGHDT and CDR2 YYEEEE. This CDR3 comprises 15 residues. The CDR3 here is CASSLTPGGWETQYF. DNA for the CDR3: TGTGCCAGCAGCTTGACCCCGGGAGGGTGGGAGACCCAGTACTTC.

In its sample, this clonotype was seen many times. Here the CDR3 reads CASSSRRGQETQYF. In nucleotides, the CDR3 is TGTGCCAGCAGTTCACGGCGGGGGCAAGAGACCCAGTACTTC. The chain is built from TRBV12-3 or TRBV12-4 and TRBJ2-5; the match to TRBD2 covers 7 bases. Germline trimming cut 4 bases from V and 2 bases from J; bases unmatched to any gene: 4. CDR3 length: 14 residues.

With respect to this clonotype: Possible read error: a much larger clone is one base away. The rearrangement links TRBV6-1 to TRBJ1-1, with 7 bases identical to TRBD1. CDR1 is MNHNS and CDR2 is SASEGT in the germline V gene. V was clipped by 6 bases and J by 1 base; unmatched bases: 2. This CDR3 spans 13 amino acids. The CDR3 spells CASRGQQNTEAFF. The CDR3 coding sequence is TGTGCCAGCAGGGGACAGCAGAACACTGAAGCTTTCTTT.

This clonotype has a handful of counts. The gene calls are TRBV20-1 and TRBJ1-2; D is possibly TRBD1 (5 bases). Trimming shortened V by 5 bases and J by 6 bases, and 16 bases separated the two germline ends. This CDR3 region has 13 residues. The germline CDR1 and CDR2 sequences are DFQATT and SNEGSKA (reference sequence). CDR3 sequence reads: CSAFQGNVHGYTF. The CDR3 nucleotides are TGCAGTGCTTTTCAGGGAAACGTGCATGGCTACACCTTC.

This clonotype was recorded a few times. This sequence joins TRBV10-3 and TRBJ2-1; no definite D call. Germline lookup yields CDR1 ENHRY and CDR2 SYGVKD. There are 12 residues in the CDR3. The V gene lost 6 bases and the J gene lost 4 bases, with 7 bases spanning the gap. The CDR3 DNA follows: TGTGCCATCAGACGGAATTACAATGAGCAGTTCTTC. Protein product: CAIRRNYNEQFF.

This clonotype was detected only a few times. The CDR3 region has the DNA TGTGCTAGTGGTATCGACAGGGGGTACGAGCAGTACTTC. Encoded protein: CASGIDRGYEQYF. V and J are TRBV12-5 and TRBJ2-7; 9 nucleotides match TRBD1. CDR3 length: 13 residues. V lost 5 bases to trimming and J lost 4 bases; unmatched junction nucleotides: 3. CDR1 is LGHNT and CDR2 is FRNRAP in the germline V gene.